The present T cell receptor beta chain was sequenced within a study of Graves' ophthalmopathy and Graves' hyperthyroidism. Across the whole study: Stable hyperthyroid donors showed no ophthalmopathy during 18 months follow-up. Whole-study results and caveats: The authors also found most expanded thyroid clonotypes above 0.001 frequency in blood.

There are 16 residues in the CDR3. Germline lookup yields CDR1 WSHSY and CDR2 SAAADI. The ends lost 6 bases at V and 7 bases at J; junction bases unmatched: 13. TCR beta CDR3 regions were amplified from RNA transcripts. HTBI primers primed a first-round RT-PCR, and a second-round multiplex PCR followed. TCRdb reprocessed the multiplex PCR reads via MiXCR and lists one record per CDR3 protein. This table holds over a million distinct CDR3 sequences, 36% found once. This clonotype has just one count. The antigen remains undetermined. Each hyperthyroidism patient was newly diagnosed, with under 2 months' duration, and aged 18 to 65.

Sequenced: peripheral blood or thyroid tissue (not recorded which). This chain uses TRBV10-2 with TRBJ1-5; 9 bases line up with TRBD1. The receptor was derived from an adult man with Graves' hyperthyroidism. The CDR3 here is CASSHPGQGLYQPQHF. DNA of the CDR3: TGCGCCAGCAGCCACCCGGGACAGGGTTTATACCAGCCCCAGCATTTT.